The entry that follows covers one T cell receptor beta chain sequence. The antigen remains undetermined. The data were obtained in a study of T-cell reconstitution after alpha-beta-depleted transplantation in children. Overall study results and limits: Several hundred graft clones that had expanded were reportedly the source of alpha-beta T cells about two months after transplant. Recipient T cells and thymic progenitors that survived gave rise to the high TCRbeta diversity observed at day 60 in some patients.

TCRbeta library construction was performed incorporating unique molecular identifiers. MiXCR, run by TCRdb on the PCR reads, gives a single entry per CDR3 protein. The profile shows hundreds of thousands of distinct CDR3 sequences, over 10% of them singletons. This CDR3 contains 15 residues. Germline-derived CDR1 and CDR2 are MDHEN and SYDVKM. J gave up 5 bases and V 3 bases, and 7 bases lay outside the gene matches. V and J are TRBV28 and TRBJ2-7; 10 bases are a match to TRBD2. The TCR was taken from a male patient between 5 and 17 years old who had a stem cell transplant for acute myeloid leukemia, so the T cells may come from the graft donor. This specimen was PBMCs, mostly from graft donor cells, taken 360 days after TCRalphabeta/CD19-depleted stem cell transplant. Written as DNA, the CDR3 is TGTGCCAGCAGTTTTATGTCTAGCGGGAGCCACGAGCAGTACTTC. Its translation is CASSFMSSGSHEQYF. The variable domain in full, with the rest retrieved from reference TRBV28 and TRBJ2-7, is DVKVTQSSRYLVKRTGEKVFLECVQDMDHENMFWYRQDPGLGLRLIYFSYDVKMKEKGDIPEGYSVSREKKERFSLILESASTNQTSMYLCASSFMSSGSHEQYFGPGTRLTVT.